This T cell receptor beta chain stems from a study of long-term antiretroviral therapy in people with HIV. The authors ran the immunoSEQ assay, v3.0, at survey level. Libraries were prepared by immunoSEQ multiplex PCR; TCRdb keeps only in-frame clonotypes and omits some of them. Among 30,000 to 35,000 clones, 70% to 80% were seen once, and the ten largest hold under 4%. Concerning this clone itself: Its antigen is not identified.

Broader study findings: Information pertaining to ART adherence, viral resistance or therapeutic modifications was not obtained. Repertoires looked antigen-experienced, with only a slight naive shift after ART.

After removal of 4 bases from V and 3 bases from J, the junction contained 3 bases not matched to a gene. The CDR3 sequence is 13 residues long. Germline V CDR1 and CDR2: SNHLY, FYNNEI. The starting material was unsorted PBMCs, obtained 1.9 years after starting antiretroviral therapy. The V call is TRBV2, the J call TRBJ2-7; 7 bases agree with TRBD1. The origin of this receptor is a man between 18 and 35 years old with HIV. CDR3 DNA sequence: TGTGCCAGCAGTGGGCAGGGGGACTACGAGCAGTACTTC. It specifies CASSGQGDYEQYF.